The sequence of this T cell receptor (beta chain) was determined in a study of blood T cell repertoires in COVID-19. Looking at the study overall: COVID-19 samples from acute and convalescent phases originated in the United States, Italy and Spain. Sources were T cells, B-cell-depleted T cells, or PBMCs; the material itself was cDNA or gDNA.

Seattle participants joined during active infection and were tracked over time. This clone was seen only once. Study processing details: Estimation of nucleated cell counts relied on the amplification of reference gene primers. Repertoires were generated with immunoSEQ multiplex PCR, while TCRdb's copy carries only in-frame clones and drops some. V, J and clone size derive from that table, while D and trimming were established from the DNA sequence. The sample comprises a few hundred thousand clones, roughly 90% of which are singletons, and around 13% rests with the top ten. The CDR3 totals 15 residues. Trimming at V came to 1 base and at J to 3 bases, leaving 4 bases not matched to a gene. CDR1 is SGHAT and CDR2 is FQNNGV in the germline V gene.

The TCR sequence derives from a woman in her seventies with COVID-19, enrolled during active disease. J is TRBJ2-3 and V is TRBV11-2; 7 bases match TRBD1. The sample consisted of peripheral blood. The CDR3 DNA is TGTGCCAGCAGCTTAGTTCGACAGGGTACAGATACGCAGTATTTT. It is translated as CASSLVRQGTDTQYF.